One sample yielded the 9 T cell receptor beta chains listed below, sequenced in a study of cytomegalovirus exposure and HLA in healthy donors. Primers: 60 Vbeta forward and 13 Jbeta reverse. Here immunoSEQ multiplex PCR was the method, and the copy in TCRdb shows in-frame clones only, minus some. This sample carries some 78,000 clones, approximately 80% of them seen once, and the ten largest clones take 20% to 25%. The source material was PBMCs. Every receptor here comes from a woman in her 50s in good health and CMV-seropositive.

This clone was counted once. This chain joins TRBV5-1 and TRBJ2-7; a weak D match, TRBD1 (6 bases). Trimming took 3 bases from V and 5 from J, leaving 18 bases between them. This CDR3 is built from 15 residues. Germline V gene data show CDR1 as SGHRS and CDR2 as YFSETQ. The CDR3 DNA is TGCGCCAGCAGCTGGCAATTCCAGGGGTTCGACGAGCAGTACTTC. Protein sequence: CASSWQFQGFDEQYF. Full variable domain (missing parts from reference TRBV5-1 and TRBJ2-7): KAGVTQTPRYLIKTRGQQVTLSCSPISGHRSVSWYQQTPGQGLQFLFEYFSETQRNKGNFPGRFSGRQFSNSRSEMNVSTLELGDSALYLCASSWQFQGFDEQYFGPGTRLTVT.

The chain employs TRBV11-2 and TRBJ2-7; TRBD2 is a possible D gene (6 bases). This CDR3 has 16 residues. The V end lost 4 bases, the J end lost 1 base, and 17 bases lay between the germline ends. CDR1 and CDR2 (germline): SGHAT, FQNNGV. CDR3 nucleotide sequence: TGTGCCAGCAGCTCTACTCAGGCGGGGTTTTCCTACGAGCAGTACTTC. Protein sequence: CASSSTQAGFSYEQYF.

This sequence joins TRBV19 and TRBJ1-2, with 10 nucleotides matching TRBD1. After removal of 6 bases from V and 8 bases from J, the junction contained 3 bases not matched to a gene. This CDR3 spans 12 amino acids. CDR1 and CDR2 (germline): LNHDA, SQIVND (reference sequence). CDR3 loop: CASRETGGGYTF. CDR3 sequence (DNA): TGTGCCAGTAGGGAGACAGGGGGCGGCTACACCTTC.

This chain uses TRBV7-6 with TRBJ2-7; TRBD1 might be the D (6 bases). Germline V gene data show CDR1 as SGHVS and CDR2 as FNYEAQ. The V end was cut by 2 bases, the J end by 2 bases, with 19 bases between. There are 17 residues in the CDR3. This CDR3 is CASSLNPGAGWTYEQYV. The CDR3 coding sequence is TGTGCCAGCAGCTTAAACCCAGGGGCAGGGTGGACCTACGAGCAGTACGTC.

The CDR3 coding sequence is TGTGCCAGCAGCTTGGAGGGACTAGCGAGCGGGGAGCTGTTTTTT. Protein sequence: CASSLEGLASGELFF. J is TRBJ2-2 and V is TRBV5-4, with 10 bases fitting TRBD2. The length of the CDR3 is 15 residues. V lost 0 bases to trimming and J lost 7 bases; unmatched junction nucleotides: 3. Germline V CDR1 and CDR2: SGHNT, YYREEE (reference sequence).

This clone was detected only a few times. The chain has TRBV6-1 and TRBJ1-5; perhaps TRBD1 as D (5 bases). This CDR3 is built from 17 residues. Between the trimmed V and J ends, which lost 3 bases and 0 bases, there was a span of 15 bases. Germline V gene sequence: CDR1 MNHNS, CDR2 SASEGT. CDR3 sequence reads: CASSDKDSFYSNQPQHF. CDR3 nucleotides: TGTGCCAGCAGTGACAAAGACAGCTTCTATAGCAATCAGCCCCAGCATTTT.

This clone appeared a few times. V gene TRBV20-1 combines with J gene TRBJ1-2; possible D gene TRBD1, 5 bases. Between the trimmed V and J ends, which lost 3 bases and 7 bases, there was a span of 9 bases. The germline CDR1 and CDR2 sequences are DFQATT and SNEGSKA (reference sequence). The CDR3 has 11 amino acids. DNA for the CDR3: TGCAGTGCTAGGGGGGGGTCTGGCTACACCTTC. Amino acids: CSARGGSGYTF.

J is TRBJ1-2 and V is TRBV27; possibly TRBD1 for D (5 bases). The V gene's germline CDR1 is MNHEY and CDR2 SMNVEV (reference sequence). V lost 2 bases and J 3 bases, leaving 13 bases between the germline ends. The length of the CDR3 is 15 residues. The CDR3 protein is CASSLGAPRYYGYTF. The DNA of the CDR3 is TGTGCCAGCAGTTTAGGGGCCCCTCGCTACTATGGCTACACCTTC.

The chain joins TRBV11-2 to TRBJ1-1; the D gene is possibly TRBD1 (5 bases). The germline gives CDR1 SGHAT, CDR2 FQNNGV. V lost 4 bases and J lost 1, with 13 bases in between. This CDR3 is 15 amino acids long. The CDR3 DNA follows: TGTGCCAGCAGCTCTTGGGGGGGAGCGAACACTGAAGCTTTCTTT. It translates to CASSSWGGANTEAFF. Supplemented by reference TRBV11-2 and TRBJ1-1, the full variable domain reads EAGVAQSPRYKIIEKRQSVAFWCNPISGHATLYWYQQILGQGPKLLIQFQNNGVVDDSQLPKDRFSAERLKGVDSTLKIQPAKLEDSAVYLCASSSWGGANTEAFFGQGTRLTVV.